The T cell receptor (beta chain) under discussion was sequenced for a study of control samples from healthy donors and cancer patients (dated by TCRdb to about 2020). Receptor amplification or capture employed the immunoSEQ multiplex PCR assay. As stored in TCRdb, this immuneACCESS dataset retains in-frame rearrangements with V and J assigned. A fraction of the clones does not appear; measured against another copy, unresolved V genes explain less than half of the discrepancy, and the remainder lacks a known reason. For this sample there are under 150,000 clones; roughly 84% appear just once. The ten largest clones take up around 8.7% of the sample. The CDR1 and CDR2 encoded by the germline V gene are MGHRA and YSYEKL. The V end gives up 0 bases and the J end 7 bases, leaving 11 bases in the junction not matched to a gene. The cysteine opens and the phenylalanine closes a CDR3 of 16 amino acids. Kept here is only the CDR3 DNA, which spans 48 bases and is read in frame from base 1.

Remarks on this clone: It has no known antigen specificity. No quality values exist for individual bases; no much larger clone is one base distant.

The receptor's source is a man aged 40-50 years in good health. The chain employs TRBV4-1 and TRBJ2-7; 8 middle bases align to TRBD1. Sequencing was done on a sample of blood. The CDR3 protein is CASSQDKDRVLREQYF. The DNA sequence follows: TGCGCCAGCAGCCAAGATAAGGACAGGGTTTTAAGGGAGCAGTACTTC.